This TCR beta chain was captured by sequencing in a study of cytomegalovirus exposure and HLA in healthy donors. This clone has a single count. What it binds is unknown. Amplification used 60 Vbeta primers and 13 Jbeta primers. TCRdb's table, derived via immunoSEQ multiplex PCR, lists solely in-frame clones and lacks some. The table includes roughly 190,000 clones, approximately 79% detected once. CDR3 length equals 13 residues. The V gene's germline CDR1 is SGHTA and CDR2 FQGTGA. Trimming removed 3 bases at V and 3 bases at J, with 9 bases between. The study's findings and limits: In an earlier analysis, most TCR beta V segments were productive about 87% or about 30% of the time. Compared with the approximately 680-donor mean, an Asian-associated ancestry cluster reportedly had fewer N-insertions, according to a later analysis. V- and J-gene trimming in TCR beta was tied to a missense DCLRE1C variant by an analysis performed later.

The sequencing sample was made of PBMCs. The origin of this receptor is a woman under 30 in good health and CMV-seronegative. The V and J genes are TRBV7-3 and TRBJ2-7; a possible D gene is TRBD2 (5 bases). Written as DNA, the CDR3 is TGTGCCAGCAGCTTGGAGGTTTTCTACGAGCAGTACTTC. This gives the protein CASSLEVFYEQYF. The variable domain in full, with the rest retrieved from reference TRBV7-3 and TRBJ2-7, is GAGVSQTPSNKVTEKGKYVELRCDPISGHTALYWYRQSLGQGPEFLIYFQGTGAADDSGLPNDRFFAVRPEGSVSTLKIQRTERGDSAVYLCASSLEVFYEQYFGPGTRLTVT.